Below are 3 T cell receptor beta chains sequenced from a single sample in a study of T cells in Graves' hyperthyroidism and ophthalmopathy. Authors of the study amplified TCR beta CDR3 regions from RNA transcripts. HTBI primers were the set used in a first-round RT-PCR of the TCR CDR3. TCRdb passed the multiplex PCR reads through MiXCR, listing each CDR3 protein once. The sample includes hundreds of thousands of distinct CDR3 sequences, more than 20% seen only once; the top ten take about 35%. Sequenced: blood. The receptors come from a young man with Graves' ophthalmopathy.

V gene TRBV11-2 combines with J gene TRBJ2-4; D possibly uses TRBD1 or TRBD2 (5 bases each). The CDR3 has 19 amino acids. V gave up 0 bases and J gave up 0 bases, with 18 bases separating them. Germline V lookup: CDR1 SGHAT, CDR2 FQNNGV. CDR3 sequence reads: CASSLDFVGEPLAKNIQYF. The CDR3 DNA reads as TGTGCCAGCAGCTTAGATTTCGTGGGGGAACCTTTAGCCAAAAACATTCAGTACTTC.

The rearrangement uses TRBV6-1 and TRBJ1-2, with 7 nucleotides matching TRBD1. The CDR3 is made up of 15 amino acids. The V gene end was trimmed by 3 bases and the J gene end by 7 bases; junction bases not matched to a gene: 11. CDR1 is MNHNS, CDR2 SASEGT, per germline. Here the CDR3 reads CASSELDRVGRGYTF. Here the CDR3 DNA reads TGTGCCAGCAGTGAGCTAGACAGGGTTGGTCGTGGCTACACCTTC.

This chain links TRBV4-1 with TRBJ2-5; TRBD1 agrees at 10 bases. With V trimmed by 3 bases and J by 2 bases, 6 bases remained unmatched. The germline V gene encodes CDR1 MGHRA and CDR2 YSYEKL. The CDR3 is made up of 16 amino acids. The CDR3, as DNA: TGCGCCAGCAGCCATCCCCTGGACAGGGGGCAAGAGACCCAGTACTTC. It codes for CASSHPLDRGQETQYF.